These T cell receptor beta chains were read from a single sample in a study of cytomegalovirus exposure and HLA in healthy donors. The protocol was immunoSEQ multiplex PCR, while the TCRdb copy is restricted to in-frame clones and leaves out a portion. This table holds more than 150,000 clones, 75% to 85% found once. Source material: PBMCs. Every receptor here comes from a man aged 18 to 30 in good health and CMV-seronegative. The CDR3 runs from the conserved cysteine through the conserved F or W. The D gene is left open where the match is weak. Clone sizes are given selectively: once, few, many, or a class where the clone is expanded.

clone size	V gene	J gene	D gene	CDR3 protein	CDR3 DNA
.	TRBV25-1	TRBJ1-2	TRBD1	CASSAGTGARNYGYTF	TGTGCCAGCAGTGCCGGGACAGGGGCGCGGAACTATGGCTACACCTTC
.	TRBV29-1	TRBJ1-1	.	CSVRGILGTEAFF	TGCAGCGTTCGGGGTATCCTGGGCACTGAAGCTTTCTTT
.	TRBV28	TRBJ2-3	TRBD2	CASSSGTSGSTDTQYF	TGTGCCAGCAGTTCAGGGACTAGCGGGAGCACAGATACGCAGTATTTT
.	TRBV7-9	TRBJ2-1	.	CASSSSSYNEQFF	TGTGCCAGCAGCTCGAGCTCCTACAATGAGCAGTTCTTC
.	TRBV29-1	TRBJ1-1	TRBD1	CSVRQGEYTEAFF	TGCAGCGTCAGACAGGGGGAGTACACTGAAGCTTTCTTT
few	TRBV4-1	TRBJ1-4	.	CASSQDPANEKLFF	TGCGCCAGCAGCCAAGATCCTGCTAATGAAAAACTGTTTTTT
once	TRBV6-5	TRBJ1-2	.	CASSSTGRGYTF	TGTGCCAGCAGTTCGACAGGCCGGGGCTACACCTTC
.	TRBV28	TRBJ2-5	TRBD2	CASSLWGSGGREETQYF	TGTGCCAGCAGTTTATGGGGTAGCGGGGGGCGCGAAGAGACCCAGTACTTC
few	TRBV15	TRBJ2-5	TRBD2	CATSQNGGETQYF	TGTGCCACCAGCCAGAACGGGGGGGAGACCCAGTACTTC
.	TRBV28	TRBJ1-2	.	CASSIETGYNYGYTF	TGTGCCAGCAGTATCGAGACAGGATATAACTATGGCTACACCTTC
.	TRBV2	TRBJ2-7	.	CASRAPGGAEYEQYF	TGTGCCAGCAGGGCGCCTGGGGGCGCGGAATACGAGCAGTACTTC
.	TRBV9	TRBJ2-7	.	CASSVGGPTYEQYF	TGTGCCAGCAGCGTCGGGGGGCCGACCTACGAGCAGTACTTC
.	TRBV28	TRBJ1-2	.	CASTLAGGKSNGYTF	TGTGCCAGCACCCTGGCGGGGGGGAAATCGAATGGCTACACCTTC
.	TRBV14	TRBJ2-1	.	CASSHMFGGVNVYEQFF	TGTGCCAGCAGCCACATGTTCGGGGGTGTAAATGTGTATGAGCAGTTCTTC
.	TRBV5-4	TRBJ2-3	.	CASSSVARARTDTQYF	TGTGCCAGCAGCTCTGTAGCGAGGGCGCGGACAGATACGCAGTATTTT
.	TRBV6-5	TRBJ1-1	TRBD1	CASSRTGGDTEAFF	TGTGCCAGCAGCAGGACAGGGGGGGACACTGAAGCTTTCTTT
.	TRBV6-5	TRBJ1-4	.	CASRRRNEKLFF	TGTGCCAGCAGACGGAGGAATGAAAAACTGTTTTTT
.	TRBV6-5	TRBJ1-3	.	CASGTMGNTIYF	TGTGCCAGCGGTACAATGGGAAACACCATATATTTT
.	TRBV5-4	TRBJ2-5	.	CASSLIVGAETQYF	TGTGCCAGCAGCTTGATTGTGGGGGCAGAGACCCAGTACTTC
.	TRBV4-1	TRBJ2-1	.	CASSQGRHVAASYNEQFF	TGCGCCAGCAGCCAAGGGCGACACGTAGCGGCCTCCTACAATGAGCAGTTCTTC
.	TRBV19	TRBJ2-3	TRBD2	CASRGSSGRTDTQYF	TGTGCCAGTAGGGGGTCTAGCGGGCGCACAGATACGCAGTATTTT
.	TRBV7-7	TRBJ1-3	TRBD1	CASSTGHSDTIYF	TGTGCCAGCTCGACAGGGCATTCGGACACCATATATTTT
.	TRBV14	TRBJ1-1	.	CASSPQGNTEAFF	TGTGCCAGCAGCCCACAGGGGAACACTGAAGCTTTCTTT
.	TRBV2	TRBJ1-5	.	CASTPGSGQPQHF	TGTGCCAGCACTCCAGGGTCCGGGCAGCCCCAGCATTTT
.	TRBV28	TRBJ1-6	TRBD1	CASSSGTEYSPLHF	TGTGCCAGCAGTTCCGGGACAGAATATTCACCCCTCCACTTT
.	TRBV18	TRBJ2-7	.	CASSGGTGYEQYF	TGTGCCAGCTCCGGGGGGACAGGCTACGAGCAGTACTTC
.	TRBV19	TRBJ2-2	.	CASTRLTGNTGELFF	TGTGCCAGTACCCGTTTGACAGGGAACACCGGGGAGCTGTTTTTT
.	TRBV28	TRBJ2-3	.	CASSRVGGRGTDTQYF	TGTGCCAGCAGTCGAGTCGGGGGAAGGGGCACAGATACGCAGTATTTT
few	TRBV2	TRBJ2-1	TRBD2	CASSVGGAIGEQFF	TGTGCCAGCAGCGTCGGGGGGGCAATTGGGGAGCAGTTCTTC
.	TRBV7-9	TRBJ2-1	TRBD2	CASSLRLAGDYNEQFF	TGTGCCAGCAGCCTTCGACTAGCGGGGGACTACAATGAGCAGTTCTTC
.	TRBV30	TRBJ2-1	TRBD2	CAWKYAGGDNEQFF	TGTGCCTGGAAGTATGCGGGGGGTGACAATGAGCAGTTCTTC
.	TRBV30	TRBJ2-5	TRBD1	CAWSEQGRQQETQYF	TGTGCCTGGAGTGAACAGGGGCGACAGCAAGAGACCCAGTACTTC
.	TRBV29-1	TRBJ2-5	.	CSVGTAGFRETQYF	TGCAGCGTGGGGACGGCGGGATTTCGAGAGACCCAGTACTTC
.	TRBV5-6	TRBJ1-1	.	CASSFSAVNTEAFF	TGTGCCAGCAGCTTCTCGGCGGTGAACACTGAAGCTTTCTTT
.	TRBV6-5	TRBJ2-7	TRBD2	CASTPGRPPLYEQYF	TGTGCCAGCACTCCCGGGAGGCCTCCTCTCTACGAGCAGTACTTC
.	TRBV6-5	TRBJ2-7	TRBD2	CASSYGGGASYEQYF	TGTGCCAGCAGTTACGGCGGGGGGGCCTCCTACGAGCAGTACTTC
once	TRBV5-8	TRBJ2-5	TRBD1	CASSFGQGQETQYF	TGTGCCAGCAGCTTCGGACAGGGCCAAGAGACCCAGTACTTC
.	TRBV7-2	TRBJ2-7	TRBD1	CASSPQGADSYEQYF	TGTGCCAGCAGCCCCCAGGGGGCCGATTCCTACGAGCAGTACTTC
few	TRBV28	TRBJ2-1	.	CASSSTWRVDEQFF	TGTGCCAGCAGTTCAACGTGGAGGGTGGATGAGCAGTTCTTC
few	TRBV5-1	TRBJ1-6	.	CASSLAGGRGAPLHF	TGCGCCAGCAGCTTGGCGGGGGGGCGCGGGGCACCCCTCCACTTT
.	TRBV7-8	TRBJ1-2	.	CASSLGPTRGYTF	TGTGCCAGCAGCTTAGGCCCAACGAGGGGCTACACCTTC
.	TRBV7-8	TRBJ2-1	.	CASSYSVDSSYNEQFF	TGTGCCAGCAGCTACTCCGTCGACTCTAGCTACAATGAGCAGTTCTTC
.	TRBV19	TRBJ1-5	TRBD1	CASSLRDRVGQPQHF	TGTGCCAGTAGTCTCCGGGACAGGGTAGGGCAGCCCCAGCATTTT
few	TRBV5-4	TRBJ2-1	.	CASSSPRDFRREQFF	TGTGCCAGCAGCTCCCCTAGGGACTTTCGGCGGGAGCAGTTCTTC
.	TRBV25-1	TRBJ1-5	.	CASSDSRTRQPQHF	TGTGCCAGCAGTGATAGCAGAACCAGACAGCCCCAGCATTTT
.	TRBV9	TRBJ1-3	TRBD1	CASSETGTNTIYF	TGTGCCAGCAGCGAGACAGGGACAAACACCATATATTTT
.	TRBV7-7	TRBJ2-5	.	CASSRGAQETQYF	TGTGCTAGCAGCCGCGGGGCCCAAGAGACCCAGTACTTC
few	TRBV7-9	TRBJ1-1	.	CATSWGQGTEAFF	TGTGCCACGTCGTGGGGGCAGGGAACTGAAGCTTTCTTT
.	TRBV7-9	TRBJ2-1	.	CASSLAGREQFF	TGTGCCAGCAGCTTAGCCGGTCGGGAGCAGTTCTTC
few	TRBV19	TRBJ1-1	TRBD1	CASSYPGQATLQAFF	TGTGCCAGTAGTTATCCGGGACAGGCGACGCTCCAAGCTTTCTTT
.	TRBV12-5	TRBJ1-2	TRBD1	CASGESTGEANYGYTF	TGTGCTAGTGGTGAATCTACAGGGGAAGCTAACTATGGCTACACCTTC
.	TRBV27	TRBJ1-1	.	CASRYLDSDEAFF	TGTGCCAGCCGTTACCTCGACAGCGATGAAGCTTTCTTT
.	TRBV28	TRBJ2-3	.	CASTTTERVGGTDTQYF	TGTGCCAGCACCACTACGGAGCGGGTTGGGGGCACAGATACGCAGTATTTT
.	TRBV9	TRBJ1-4	.	CASSVGGVGEKLFF	TGTGCCAGCAGCGTAGGCGGGGTTGGTGAAAAACTGTTTTTT
.	TRBV30	TRBJ1-1	.	CAWGDHKRVTEAFF	TGTGCCTGGGGTGACCACAAGAGGGTTACTGAAGCTTTCTTT